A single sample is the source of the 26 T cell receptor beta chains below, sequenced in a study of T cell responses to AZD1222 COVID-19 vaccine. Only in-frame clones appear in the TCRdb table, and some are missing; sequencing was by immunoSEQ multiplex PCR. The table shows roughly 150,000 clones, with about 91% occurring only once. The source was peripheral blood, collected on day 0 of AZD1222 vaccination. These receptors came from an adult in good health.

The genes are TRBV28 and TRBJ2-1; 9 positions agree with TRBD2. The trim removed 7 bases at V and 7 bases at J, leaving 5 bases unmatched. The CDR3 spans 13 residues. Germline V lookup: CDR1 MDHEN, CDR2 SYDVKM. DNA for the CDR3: TGTGCCAGCACTAGCGGGATTCGTAATGAGCAGTTCTTC. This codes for CASTSGIRNEQFF. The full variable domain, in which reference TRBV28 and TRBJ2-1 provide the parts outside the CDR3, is DVKVTQSSRYLVKRTGEKVFLECVQDMDHENMFWYRQDPGLGLRLIYFSYDVKMKEKGDIPEGYSVSREKKERFSLILESASTNQTSMYLCASTSGIRNEQFFGPGTRLTVL.

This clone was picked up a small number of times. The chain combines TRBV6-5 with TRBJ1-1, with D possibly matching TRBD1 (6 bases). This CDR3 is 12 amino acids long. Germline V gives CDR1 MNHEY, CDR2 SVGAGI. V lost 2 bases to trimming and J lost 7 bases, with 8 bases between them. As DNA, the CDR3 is TGTGCCAGCAGTTACCTGACAGGTGAAGCTTTCTTT. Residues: CASSYLTGEAFF.

The CDR3 DNA reads TGTGCCAGCACCGTCCTGGGCAGTTGTAGTGAAAAACTGTTTTTT. The encoded protein is CASTVLGSCSEKLFF. The V gene is TRBV21-1, the J gene TRBJ1-4; no check of the table's D call, TRBD1, against the DNA was made. TRBV21-1 is reported as a pseudogene. The CDR3 runs 15 residues.

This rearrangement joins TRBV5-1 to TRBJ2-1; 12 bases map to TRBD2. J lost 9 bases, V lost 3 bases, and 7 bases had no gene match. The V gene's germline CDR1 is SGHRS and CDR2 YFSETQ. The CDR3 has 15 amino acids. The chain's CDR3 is CASSSRTSGIGEQFF. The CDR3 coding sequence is TGCGCCAGCAGCTCCCGGACTAGCGGGATAGGTGAGCAGTTCTTC. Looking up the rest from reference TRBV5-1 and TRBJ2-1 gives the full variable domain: KAGVTQTPRYLIKTRGQQVTLSCSPISGHRSVSWYQQTPGQGLQFLFEYFSETQRNKGNFPGRFSGRQFSNSRSEMNVSTLELGDSALYLCASSSRTSGIGEQFFGPGTRLTVL.

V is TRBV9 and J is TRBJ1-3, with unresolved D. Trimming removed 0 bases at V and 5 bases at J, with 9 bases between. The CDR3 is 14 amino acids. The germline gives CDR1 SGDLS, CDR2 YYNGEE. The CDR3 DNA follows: TGTGCCAGCAGCGTAGATCCCGATAGAAACACCATATATTTT. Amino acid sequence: CASSVDPDRNTIYF.

CDR3 bases: TGTGCCATCAGTGAGTCAAGCCCGCGCCTAACCTACGAGCAGTACTTC. This translates into CAISESSPRLTYEQYF. V usage is TRBV10-3 and J usage is TRBJ2-7; D is unresolved. Germline lookup yields CDR1 ENHRY and CDR2 SYGVKD. This CDR3 has 16 amino acids. V was shortened by 0 bases and J by 2 bases, with 14 bases between the two germline ends.

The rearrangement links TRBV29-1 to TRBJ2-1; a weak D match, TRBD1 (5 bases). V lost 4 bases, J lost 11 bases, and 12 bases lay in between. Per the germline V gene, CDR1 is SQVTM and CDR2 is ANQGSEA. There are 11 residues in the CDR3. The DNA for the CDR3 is TGCAGCGTTGTGCCAGGGAATAAGCAGTTCTTC. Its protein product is CSVVPGNKQFF.

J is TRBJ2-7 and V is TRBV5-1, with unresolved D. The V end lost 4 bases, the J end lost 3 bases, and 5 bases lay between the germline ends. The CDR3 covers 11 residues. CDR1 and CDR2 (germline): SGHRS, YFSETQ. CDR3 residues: CASSPGYEQYF. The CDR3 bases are TGCGCCAGCAGCCCGGGCTACGAGCAGTACTTC.

The CDR3 region has the DNA TGTGCCAGCAGCTTGGTTACAGGCCCGTACTTC. Protein: CASSLVTGPYF. The chain links TRBV5-8 to TRBJ2-7; tentative D call: TRBD1 (5 bases). In germline, CDR1 is SGHTS, CDR2 YDEGEE. Trimming removed 0 bases at V and 12 bases at J, with 10 bases between. There are 11 residues in the CDR3. Supplemented by reference TRBV5-8 and TRBJ2-7, the full variable domain reads EAGVTQSPTHLIKTRGQQATLRCSPISGHTSVYWYQQALGLGLQFLLWYDEGEERNRGNFPPRFSGRQFPNYSSELNVNALELEDSALYLCASSLVTGPYFGPGTRLTVT.

CDR3 sequence (DNA): TGTGCCAGCAGCTCAGGCATCTCCTACGAGCAGTACTTC. Its translation: CASSSGISYEQYF. The rearrangement links TRBV7-9 to TRBJ2-7; D call uncertain. The V gene lost 4 bases and the J gene lost 0 bases, with 7 bases spanning the gap. Germline V gene data show CDR1 as SEHNR and CDR2 as FQNEAQ (reference sequence). CDR3 length equals 13 residues.

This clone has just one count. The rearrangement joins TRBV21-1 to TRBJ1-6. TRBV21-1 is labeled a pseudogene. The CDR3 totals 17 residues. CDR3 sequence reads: CASRRGRLSSYNSPLHF. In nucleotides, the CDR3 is TGTGCCAGCAGGCGGGGGAGGTTAAGTTCCTATAATTCACCCCTCCACTTT.

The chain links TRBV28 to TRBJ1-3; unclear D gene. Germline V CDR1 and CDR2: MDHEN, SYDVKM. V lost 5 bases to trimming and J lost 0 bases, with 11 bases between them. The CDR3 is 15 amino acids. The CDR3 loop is CASSPLLNSGNTIYF. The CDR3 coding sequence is TGTGCCAGCAGTCCCCTACTAAACTCTGGAAACACCATATATTTT.

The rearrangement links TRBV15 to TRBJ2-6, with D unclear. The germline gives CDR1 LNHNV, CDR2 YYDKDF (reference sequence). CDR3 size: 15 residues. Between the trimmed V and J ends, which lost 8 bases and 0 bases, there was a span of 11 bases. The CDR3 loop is CATSPMDSGANVLTF. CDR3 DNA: TGTGCCACCTCCCCTATGGACTCTGGGGCCAACGTCCTGACTTTC.

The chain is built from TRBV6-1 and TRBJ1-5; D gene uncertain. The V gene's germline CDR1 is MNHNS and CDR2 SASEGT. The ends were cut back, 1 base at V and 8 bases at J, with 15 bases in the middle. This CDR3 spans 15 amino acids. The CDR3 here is CASSEDLGSFEPQHF. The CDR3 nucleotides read TGTGCCAGCAGTGAAGATTTGGGGTCCTTCGAGCCCCAGCATTTT.

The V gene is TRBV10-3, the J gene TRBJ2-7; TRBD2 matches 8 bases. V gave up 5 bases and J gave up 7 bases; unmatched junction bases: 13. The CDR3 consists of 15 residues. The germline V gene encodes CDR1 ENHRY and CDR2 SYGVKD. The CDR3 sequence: CAISLSGSGRGEQYF. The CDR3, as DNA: TGTGCCATCAGTCTATCGGGGAGCGGGAGAGGTGAGCAGTACTTC.

This CDR3 is CASSYSISSGNTIYF. The CDR3 DNA sequence: TGTGCCAGCAGTTACTCGATAAGCTCTGGAAACACCATATATTTT. The chain recombines TRBV6-5 with TRBJ1-3; no firm D call. This CDR3 has 15 amino acids. Trimming removed 0 bases at V and 0 bases at J, with 6 bases between. Germline loops: CDR1 MNHEY, CDR2 SVGAGI.

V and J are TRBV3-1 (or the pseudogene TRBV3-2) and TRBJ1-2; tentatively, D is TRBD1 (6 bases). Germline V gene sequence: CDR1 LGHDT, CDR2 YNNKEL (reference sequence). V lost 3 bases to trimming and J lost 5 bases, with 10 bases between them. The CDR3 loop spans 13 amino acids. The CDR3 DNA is TGTGCCAGCAGCCACAGGGGTGGGTATGGCTACACCTTC. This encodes CASSHRGGYGYTF.

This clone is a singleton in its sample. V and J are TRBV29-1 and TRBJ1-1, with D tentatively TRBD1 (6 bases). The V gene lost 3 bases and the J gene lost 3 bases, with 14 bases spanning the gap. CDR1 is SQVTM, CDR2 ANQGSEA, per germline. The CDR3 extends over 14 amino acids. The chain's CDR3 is CSVDVGRGYTEAFF. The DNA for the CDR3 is TGCAGCGTTGATGTCGGAAGGGGGTACACTGAAGCTTTCTTT.

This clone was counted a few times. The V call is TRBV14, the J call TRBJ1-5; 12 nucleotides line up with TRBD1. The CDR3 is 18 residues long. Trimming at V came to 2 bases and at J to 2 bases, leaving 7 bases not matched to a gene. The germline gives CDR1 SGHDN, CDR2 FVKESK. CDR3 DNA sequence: TGTGCCAGCAGCCAACGGTCCGGGACAGGGGGCGGCAATCAGCCCCAGCATTTT. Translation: CASSQRSGTGGGNQPQHF.

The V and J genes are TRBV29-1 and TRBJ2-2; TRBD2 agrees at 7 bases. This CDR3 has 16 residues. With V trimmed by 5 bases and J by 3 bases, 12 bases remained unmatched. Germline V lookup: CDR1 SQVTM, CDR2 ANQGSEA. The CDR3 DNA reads TGCAGCGTTCAGACCGGCGGGAGTACTGACACCGGGGAGCTGTTTTTT. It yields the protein CSVQTGGSTDTGELFF.

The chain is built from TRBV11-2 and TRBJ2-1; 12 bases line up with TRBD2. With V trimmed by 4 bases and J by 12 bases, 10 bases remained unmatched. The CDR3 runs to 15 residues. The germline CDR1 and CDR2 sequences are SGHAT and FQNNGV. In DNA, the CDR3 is TGTGCCAGCAGCTCTTCTAGCGGGAGGGCTGGGGGGCAGTTCTTC. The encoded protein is CASSSSSGRAGGQFF.

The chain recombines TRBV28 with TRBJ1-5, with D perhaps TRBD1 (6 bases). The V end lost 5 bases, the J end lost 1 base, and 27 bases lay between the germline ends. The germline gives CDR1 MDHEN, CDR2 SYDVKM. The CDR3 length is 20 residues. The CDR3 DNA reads TGTGCCAGCAGTCAAACCGCAAGGGGGAGGATACGGAAAAGCAATCAGCCCCAGCATTTT. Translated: CASSQTARGRIRKSNQPQHF.

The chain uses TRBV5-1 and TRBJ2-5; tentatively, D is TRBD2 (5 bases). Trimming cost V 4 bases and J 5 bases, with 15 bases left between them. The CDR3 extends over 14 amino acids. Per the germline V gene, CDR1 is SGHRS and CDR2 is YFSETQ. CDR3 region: CASSPPPPGETQYF. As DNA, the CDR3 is TGCGCCAGCAGCCCGCCCCCCCCGGGGGAGACCCAGTACTTC.

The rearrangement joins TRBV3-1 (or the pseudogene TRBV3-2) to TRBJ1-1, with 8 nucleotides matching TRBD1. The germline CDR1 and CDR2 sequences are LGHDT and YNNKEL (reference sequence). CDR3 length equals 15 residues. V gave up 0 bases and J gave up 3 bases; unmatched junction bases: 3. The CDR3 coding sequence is TGTGCCAGCAGCCAAGAAACAGGGGGATACACTGAAGCTTTCTTT. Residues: CASSQETGGYTEAFF.

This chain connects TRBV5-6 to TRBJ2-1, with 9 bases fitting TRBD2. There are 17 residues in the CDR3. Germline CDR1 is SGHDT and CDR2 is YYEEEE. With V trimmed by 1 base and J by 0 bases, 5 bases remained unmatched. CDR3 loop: CASSLSASGVSYNEQFF. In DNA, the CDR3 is TGTGCCAGCAGCTTGAGTGCTAGCGGGGTCTCCTACAATGAGCAGTTCTTC.

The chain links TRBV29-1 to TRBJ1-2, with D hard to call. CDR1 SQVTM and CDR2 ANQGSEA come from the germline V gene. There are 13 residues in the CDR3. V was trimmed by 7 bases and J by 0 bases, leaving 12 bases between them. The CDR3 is CSDGTSSNYGYTF. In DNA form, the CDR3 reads TGCAGCGACGGAACCAGTTCTAACTATGGCTACACCTTC.